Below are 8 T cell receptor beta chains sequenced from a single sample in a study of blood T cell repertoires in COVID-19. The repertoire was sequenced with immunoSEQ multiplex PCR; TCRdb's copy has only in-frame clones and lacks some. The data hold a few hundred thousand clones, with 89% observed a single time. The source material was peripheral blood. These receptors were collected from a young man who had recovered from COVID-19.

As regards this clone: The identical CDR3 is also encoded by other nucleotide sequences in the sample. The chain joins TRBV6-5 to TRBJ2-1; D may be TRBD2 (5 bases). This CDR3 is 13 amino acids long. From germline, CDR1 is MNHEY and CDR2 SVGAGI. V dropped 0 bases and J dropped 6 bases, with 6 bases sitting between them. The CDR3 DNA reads TGTGCCAGCAGTTACTCCCGGGGCAATGAGCAGTTCTTC. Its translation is CASSYSRGNEQFF.

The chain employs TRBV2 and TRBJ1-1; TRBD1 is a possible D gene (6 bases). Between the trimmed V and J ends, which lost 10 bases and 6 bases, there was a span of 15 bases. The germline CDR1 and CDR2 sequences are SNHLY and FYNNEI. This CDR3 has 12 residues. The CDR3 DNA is TGTGCCACAGAGACAGGTTATTCTGAAGCTTTCTTT. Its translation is CATETGYSEAFF.

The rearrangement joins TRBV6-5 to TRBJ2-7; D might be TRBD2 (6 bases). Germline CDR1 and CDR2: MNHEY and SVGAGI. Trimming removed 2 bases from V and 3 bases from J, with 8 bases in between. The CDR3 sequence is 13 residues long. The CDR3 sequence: CASSYDGGYEQYF. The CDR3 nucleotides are TGTGCCAGCAGTTACGACGGGGGCTACGAGCAGTACTTC.

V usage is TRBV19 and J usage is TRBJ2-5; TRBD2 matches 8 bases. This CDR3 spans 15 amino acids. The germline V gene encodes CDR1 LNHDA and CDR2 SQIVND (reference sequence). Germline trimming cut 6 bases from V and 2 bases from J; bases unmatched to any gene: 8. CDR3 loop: CASRQGLALQETQYF. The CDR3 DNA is TGTGCCAGTAGACAAGGACTAGCACTTCAAGAGACCCAGTACTTC.

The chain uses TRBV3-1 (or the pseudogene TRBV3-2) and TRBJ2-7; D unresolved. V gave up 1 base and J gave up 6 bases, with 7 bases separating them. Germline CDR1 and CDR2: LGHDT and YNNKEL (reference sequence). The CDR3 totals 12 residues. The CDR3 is CASSQGSTEQYF. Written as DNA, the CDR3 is TGTGCCAGCAGCCAAGGGAGCACCGAGCAGTACTTC.

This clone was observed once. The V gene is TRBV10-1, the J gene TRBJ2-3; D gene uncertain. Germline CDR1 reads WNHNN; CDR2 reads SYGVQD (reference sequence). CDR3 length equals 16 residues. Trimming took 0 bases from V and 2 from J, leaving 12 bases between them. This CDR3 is CASSESPYPTTDTQYF. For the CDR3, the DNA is TGCGCCAGCAGTGAGTCGCCCTATCCCACCACAGATACGCAGTATTTT.

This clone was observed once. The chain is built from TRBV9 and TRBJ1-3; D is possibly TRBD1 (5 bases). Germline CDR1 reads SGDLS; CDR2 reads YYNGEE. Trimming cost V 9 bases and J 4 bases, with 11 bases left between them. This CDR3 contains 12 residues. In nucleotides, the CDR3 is TGTGCCACCCAGGGTTCCGGAAACACCATATATTTT. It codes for CATQGSGNTIYF.

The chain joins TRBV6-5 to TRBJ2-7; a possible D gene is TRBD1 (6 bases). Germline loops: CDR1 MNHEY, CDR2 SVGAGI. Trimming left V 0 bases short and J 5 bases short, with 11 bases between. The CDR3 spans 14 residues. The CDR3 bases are TGTGCCAGCAGTTACTCGGGGGCAGGGGACGAGCAGTACTTC. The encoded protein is CASSYSGAGDEQYF.